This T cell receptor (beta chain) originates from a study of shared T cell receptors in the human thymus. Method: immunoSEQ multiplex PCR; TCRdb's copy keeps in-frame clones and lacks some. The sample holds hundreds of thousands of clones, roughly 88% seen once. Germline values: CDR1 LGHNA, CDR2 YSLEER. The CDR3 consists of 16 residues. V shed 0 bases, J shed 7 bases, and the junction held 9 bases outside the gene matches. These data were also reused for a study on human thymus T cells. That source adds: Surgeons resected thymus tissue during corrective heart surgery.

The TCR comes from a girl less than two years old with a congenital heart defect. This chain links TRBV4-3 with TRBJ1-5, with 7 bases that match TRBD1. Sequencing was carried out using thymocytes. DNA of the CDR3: TGCGCCAGCAGCCAAGACCGTCAGGGGGTGGACCAGCCCCAGCATTTT. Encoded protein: CASSQDRQGVDQPQHF.